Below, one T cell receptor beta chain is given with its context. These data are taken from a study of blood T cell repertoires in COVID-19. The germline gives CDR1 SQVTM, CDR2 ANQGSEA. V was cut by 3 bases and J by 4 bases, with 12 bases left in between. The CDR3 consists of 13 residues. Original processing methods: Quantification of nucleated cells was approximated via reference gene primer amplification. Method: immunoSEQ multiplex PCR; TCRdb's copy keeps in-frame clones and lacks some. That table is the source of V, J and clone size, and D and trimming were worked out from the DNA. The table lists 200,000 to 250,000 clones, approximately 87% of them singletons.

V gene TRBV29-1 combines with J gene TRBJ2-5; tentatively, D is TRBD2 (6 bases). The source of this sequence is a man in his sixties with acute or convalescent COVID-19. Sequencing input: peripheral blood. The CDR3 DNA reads TGCAGCGTTGAGGACGGGAGAGGAGAGACCCAGTACTTC. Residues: CSVEDGRGETQYF.